This T cell receptor beta chain was captured by sequencing in a study of identical twins. The study, taken as a whole, reports: High-abundance cord blood beta clonotypes had fewer insertions; memory repertoires showed none. Cross-sectional statistical analysis was relied on for the conclusions, without the same donors being followed.

V was clipped by 1 base and J by 7 bases; unmatched bases: 11. CDR3 size: 17 residues. Germline-derived CDR1 and CDR2 are SGHTA and FQGTGA. In this sample, this clonotype turned up a few times. The target antigen is unknown. TCRdb used MiXCR to reprocess the 5' RACE reads, holding one entry per CDR3 protein. The table lists some 570,000 distinct CDR3 sequences, around 24% of them singletons, with about 0.48% in the top ten. The data also belong to a second study, concerning yellow fever vaccine responses in identical twins.

This TCR was sampled from a woman younger than 30 in good health. The material sequenced was CD4+ T cells sorted from blood. V usage is TRBV7-3 and J usage is TRBJ2-1; TRBD2 aligns across 9 bases. The CDR3 region is CASSLKRGGRVLNEQFF. CDR3 sequence (DNA): TGTGCCAGCAGCTTAAAGCGGGGCGGGAGGGTTTTAAATGAGCAGTTCTTC.